This T cell receptor beta chain was sequenced for a study of post-analysis software for immune sequencing data. General observations from the study: Five TRBV segments were more frequent in patients than controls; TRBV5-6, TRBV5-1 and TRBV20-1 belonged to this group. Compared with controls, patients showed significantly lower normalized Chao1 diversity. Same-batch preparations were strongly co-clustered by F measure.

This clonotype turned up a few times. No antigen is known for it. CDR1 ENHRY and CDR2 SYGVKD come from the germline V gene. The CDR3 runs 15 residues. V gave up 6 bases and J gave up 4 bases; unmatched junction bases: 5. Prepared libraries of TCR beta cDNA carried unique molecular identifiers. Each CDR3 protein is one row after TCRdb ran MiXCR on the PCR reads. The sample holds about half a million distinct CDR3 sequences, around 40% seen once. The source material was blood. The sequence was collected from a girl aged 10 to 17 with multiple sclerosis. The J gene is TRBJ2-1, the V gene TRBV10-3; TRBD2 aligns across 11 bases. DNA of the CDR3: TGTGCCATCAGGGAAGGACTAGCGGGTTACAATGAGCAGTTCTTC. As protein: CAIREGLAGYNEQFF.